This passage covers 22 T cell receptor beta chains from one sample sequenced in a study of T-cell memory formation after mild COVID-19. TCRdb used MiXCR to reprocess the 5' RACE reads, holding one entry per CDR3 protein. The profile covers a few hundred thousand distinct CDR3 sequences, with just under 20% appearing a single time and approximately 21% taken by the ten largest. The sample taken for sequencing was PBMCs or a T cell subset sorted from them (not recorded which). The source is a man aged 18 to 30 who had mild COVID-19 (a few samples of this study predate the infection). Cell type and time point are not known.

Note on this clonotype: At one boundary the junction diverges from the germline segment, which might be a read error. The V gene is TRBV2, the J gene TRBJ2-2; D is possibly TRBD2 (5 bases). Germline-derived CDR1 and CDR2 are SNHLY and FYNNEI. The CDR3 covers 15 residues. CDR3 DNA: TGTGCAAGCACTCGGGTCGGGGCGAACACCGGGGAGCTGTTTTTT. Residues: CASTRVGANTGELFF.

This clonotype was seen only a few times. V and J are TRBV7-2 and TRBJ2-7; 14 bases are a match to TRBD2. CDR1 and CDR2 from the germline V gene are SGHTA and FQGNSA. This CDR3 contains 15 residues. The ends lost 5 bases at V and 3 bases at J; junction bases unmatched: 3. DNA for the CDR3: TGTGCCAGCAGCCATGGGACTAGCGGGGGCTACGAGCAGTACTTC. This translates into CASSHGTSGGYEQYF.

This clonotype was seen only a few times. Written as DNA, the CDR3 is TGTGCCAGCAGGGGCCTAGCGGGGGAACACAATGAGCAGTTCTTC. As protein: CASRGLAGEHNEQFF. The chain has TRBV11-2 and TRBJ2-1; TRBD2 agrees at 10 bases. The CDR3 loop spans 15 amino acids. Germline V gene data show CDR1 as SGHAT and CDR2 as FQNNGV. Trimming at V came to 6 bases and at J to 5 bases, leaving 7 bases not matched to a gene.

The chain uses TRBV28 and TRBJ1-2, with D tentatively TRBD1 (6 bases). Trimming took 5 bases from V and 8 from J, leaving 15 bases between them. This CDR3 region has 13 residues. Germline V gene sequence: CDR1 MDHEN, CDR2 SYDVKM. The CDR3 region is CASSIHRVQGYTF. The DNA of the CDR3 is TGTGCCAGCAGTATCCACAGGGTGCAGGGCTACACCTTC.

The J gene is TRBJ2-7, the V gene TRBV4-1, with D perhaps TRBD1 (5 bases). The CDR3 is made up of 15 amino acids. Germline CDR1 reads MGHRA; CDR2 reads YSYEKL. V lost 0 bases to trimming and J lost 4 bases, with 13 bases between them. This CDR3 reads CASSQEFRVGYEQYF. The CDR3 coding sequence is TGCGCCAGCAGCCAAGAATTCAGGGTAGGGTACGAGCAGTACTTC.

This chain uses TRBV28 with TRBJ1-2; the D gene is possibly TRBD1 (5 bases). Germline CDR1 reads MDHEN; CDR2 reads SYDVKM. The V end lost 6 bases, the J end lost 4 bases, and 12 bases lay between the germline ends. The CDR3 loop spans 13 amino acids. CDR3 sequence: CASSPGRSYGYTF. The CDR3 nucleotides are TGTGCCAGCAGCCCGGGACGGAGCTATGGCTACACCTTC.

This clonotype was counted a few times. The chain is built from TRBV6-1 and TRBJ1-5; maybe TRBD1 (5 bases). The CDR3 extends over 13 amino acids. Germline V lookup: CDR1 MNHNS, CDR2 SASEGT. V was shortened by 4 bases and J by 5 bases, with 9 bases between the two germline ends. The DNA of the CDR3 is TGTGCCAGCAGTGCGGGGGAGCATCAGCCCCAGCATTTT. It yields the protein CASSAGEHQPQHF.

CDR3 sequence: CASSNPRGQGKTDTQYF. CDR3 bases: TGTGCCAGCAGCAACCCTCGGGGACAGGGGAAGACAGATACGCAGTATTTT. The rearrangement links TRBV7-8 to TRBJ2-3, with TRBD1 matching 10 bases. V was clipped by 5 bases and J by 3 bases; unmatched bases: 11. In germline, CDR1 is SGHVS, CDR2 FQNEAQ. The CDR3 loop spans 17 amino acids.

This clonotype turned up a few times. This chain joins TRBV6-1 and TRBJ1-2; the D gene is possibly TRBD1 (5 bases). Germline CDR1 and CDR2: MNHNS and SASEGT. With 4 bases removed from V and 7 bases from J, the gap between germline ends came to 13 bases. The CDR3 runs to 13 residues. For the CDR3, the DNA is TGTGCCAGCAGTGTAGGGGTACTCTCTGGCTACACCTTC. Protein product: CASSVGVLSGYTF.

V gene TRBV9 combines with J gene TRBJ1-1; the D is unclear. The CDR3 consists of 13 residues. The V end lost 6 bases, the J end lost 2 bases, and 11 bases lay between the germline ends. From germline, CDR1 is SGDLS and CDR2 YYNGEE. In DNA form, the CDR3 reads TGTGCCAGCACCACGGGCAGCAACACTGAAGCTTTCTTT. This codes for CASTTGSNTEAFF.

This chain joins TRBV20-1 and TRBJ1-2, with 8 bases that match TRBD1. This CDR3 contains 15 residues. Losses at the gene ends were 3 bases for V and 3 bases for J; bases not matched to a gene: 9. CDR1 is DFQATT and CDR2 is SNEGSKA in the germline V gene (reference sequence). DNA for the CDR3: TGCAGTGCTAGCGGCAGGGGGCTTTTTGACTATGGCTACACCTTC. The encoded protein is CSASGRGLFDYGYTF.

This clonotype has just a few counts. The chain joins TRBV4-1 to TRBJ1-1; D perhaps matches TRBD1 (6 bases). Looked up from germline, CDR1 is MGHRA and CDR2 is YSYEKL. The CDR3 loop spans 14 amino acids. V shed 5 bases and J shed 3 bases, with 13 bases lying between them. The CDR3 loop is CASSIGGSDTEAFF. CDR3 nucleotide sequence: TGCGCCAGCAGCATAGGGGGGTCGGACACTGAAGCTTTCTTT.

The rearrangement joins TRBV28 to TRBJ2-7; 10 bases are a match to TRBD1. V dropped 4 bases and J dropped 3; count of bases not matched to a gene: 9. The germline gives CDR1 MDHEN, CDR2 SYDVKM. CDR3 length: 16 amino acids. CDR3 loop: CASSSDRGTDNYEQYF. The CDR3 DNA sequence: TGTGCCAGCAGTTCGGACAGGGGGACCGATAACTACGAGCAGTACTTC. Using reference TRBV28 and TRBJ2-7 for the parts outside the CDR3, the full variable domain is DVKVTQSSRYLVKRTGEKVFLECVQDMDHENMFWYRQDPGLGLRLIYFSYDVKMKEKGDIPEGYSVSREKKERFSLILESASTNQTSMYLCASSSDRGTDNYEQYFGPGTRLTVT.

This clonotype turned up a few times. The gene calls are TRBV6-5 and TRBJ1-2; D not certain. Per germline, CDR1 MNHEY and CDR2 SVGAGI. V dropped 6 bases and J dropped 2 bases, with 16 bases sitting between them. This CDR3 is 15 amino acids long. In DNA form, the CDR3 reads TGTGCCAGCAGCCAGACGAGGATGGTGAACTATGGCTACACCTTC. Translating it yields CASSQTRMVNYGYTF.

This chain uses TRBV28 with TRBJ2-1; D call uncertain. Between the trimmed V and J ends, which lost 6 bases and 2 bases, there was a span of 14 bases. This CDR3 comprises 15 residues. Germline V gene sequence: CDR1 MDHEN, CDR2 SYDVKM. For the CDR3, the DNA is TGTGCCAGCAGACGAGAAGTAATCCCCTACAATGAGCAGTTCTTC. Its translation is CASRREVIPYNEQFF.

The chain employs TRBV5-1 and TRBJ2-2, with D uncertain. The germline V and J ends were trimmed by 7 bases and 2 bases, with 9 bases remaining between them. Germline CDR1 reads SGHRS; CDR2 reads YFSETQ. The CDR3 is 13 amino acids. CDR3: CASVADNTGELFF. CDR3 in DNA: TGCGCCAGCGTGGCAGATAACACCGGGGAGCTGTTTTTT.

This clonotype has more than one count but fewer than ten. This rearrangement joins TRBV6-5 to TRBJ1-2; 10 bases align to TRBD1. With V trimmed by 3 bases and J by 5 bases, 9 bases remained unmatched. The CDR3 covers 16 residues. The V gene's germline CDR1 is MNHEY and CDR2 SVGAGI. The chain's CDR3 is CASSYKTGGAWYGYTF. For the CDR3, the DNA is TGTGCCAGCAGTTATAAGACAGGGGGCGCATGGTATGGCTACACCTTC.

This clonotype was observed a few times. V usage is TRBV5-5 and J usage is TRBJ1-5; weak D call: TRBD1 (6 bases). Trimming removed 0 bases at V and 6 bases at J, with 16 bases between. This CDR3 has 16 amino acids. Germline CDR1 is SGHKS and CDR2 is YYEKEE (reference sequence). CDR3 in amino acids: CASSLVTGGGTQPQHF. The CDR3 DNA reads as TGTGCCAGCAGCTTGGTTACTGGGGGGGGCACTCAGCCCCAGCATTTT.

The V gene is TRBV20-1, the J gene TRBJ1-6, with D tentatively TRBD1 (6 bases). Looked up from germline, CDR1 is DFQATT and CDR2 is SNEGSKA (reference sequence). Trimming left V 5 bases short and J 9 bases short, with 11 bases between. CDR3 size: 12 residues. This CDR3 is CSAPRGTSPLHF. The CDR3 DNA reads TGCAGTGCTCCTAGGGGGACTTCACCCCTCCACTTT.

Only a few counts were recorded for this clonotype. The chain joins TRBV6-2 or TRBV6-3 to TRBJ2-7; the D gene is possibly TRBD2 (5 bases). The CDR3 runs 13 residues. Per germline, CDR1 MNHEY and CDR2 SVGEGT. The V end was cut by 6 bases, the J end by 0 bases, with 9 bases between. CDR3 in DNA: TGTGCCAGCAGCGCGGGTAGCTCCTACGAGCAGTACGTC. Translating it yields CASSAGSSYEQYV.

The chain combines TRBV10-1 with TRBJ2-7, with D uncertain. V was shortened by 2 bases and J by 2 bases, with 10 bases between the two germline ends. Germline V CDR1 and CDR2: WNHNN, SYGVQD (reference sequence). This CDR3 spans 14 amino acids. The CDR3 nucleotides are TGCGCCAGCAGTGAGGCATTAGGCCCCTACGAGCAGTACTTC. It is translated as CASSEALGPYEQYF.

The chain joins TRBV29-1 to TRBJ2-1, with D maybe TRBD2 (6 bases). The CDR3 consists of 14 residues. V was shortened by 6 bases and J by 2 bases, with 14 bases between the two germline ends. CDR1 and CDR2 (germline): SQVTM, ANQGSEA. CDR3 loop: CSVDGGWTYNEQFF. DNA of the CDR3: TGCAGCGTGGACGGGGGTTGGACCTACAATGAGCAGTTCTTC.